This T cell receptor beta chain is from a study of T-cell reconstitution after alpha-beta-depleted transplantation in children listed by TCRdb under 2016. Study-wide context: The study quantitatively tracked T-cell immune reconstitution after TCRalphabeta/CD19-depleted allogeneic hematopoietic cell transplantation in children using TCR repertoire profiling.

Library creation used PCR. The instrument given in TCRdb is Illumina HiSeq 2500. TCR library preparation used molecular barcoding, with unique molecular identifiers applied to normalize quantification of the TCRbeta repertoire. The public reads were reanalyzed by TCRdb: fastp trimming at Q25, MiXCR alignment, in-frame beta chains only. Entries are consolidated by CDR3 protein sequence, retaining the most common genes and DNA. This sample gives almost 500,000 distinct CDR3 sequences in total; about 12% of them show up just once. The ten top clones hold around 5.8% of the sample. Including the terminal cysteine and phenylalanine, the CDR3 comprises 12 residues. Of all the DNA, just the CDR3 is kept, 36 bases in frame from base 1. As encoded in the germline V gene, CDR1 is ENHRY while CDR2 is SYGVKD. Germline trimming amounts to 4 bases on V and 10 bases on J, with 4 as the count of junction bases outside the gene matches.

Of note for this clonotype: The antigen it recognizes is unknown. The record has no base qualities; no much larger clone is one base away.

This receptor was identified in a human donor who donated a stem cell graft to a child with combined immunodeficiency. The chain is made from TRBV10-3 and TRBJ2-1; TRBD1 agrees with 7 junctional bases. The sample here was PBMCs from the stem cell graft donor, taken from the stem cell graft. CDR3 loop: CAISGDRDEQFF. The nucleotide sequence is TGTGCCATCAGTGGAGACAGGGACGAGCAGTTCTTC.